This T cell receptor (beta chain) was profiled in a study of cytomegalovirus exposure and HLA in healthy donors. Study information: HLA-typed donors contributed approximately 92 million unique TCRs, which were held in an early data release. Study-wide results and limits: A missense DCLRE1C variant was associated with V- and J-gene trimming of TCR beta chains in a later analysis, and an independent cohort replicated the association. Published work reported that the classifier diagnosed cytomegalovirus status with high specificity and sensitivity. Follow-up analysis found HLA locus-dependent TCR association rates, highest for DRB1 and lowest for HLA-C.

Germline V CDR1 and CDR2: KGHSH, LQKENI. CDR3 length equals 14 residues. The V and J ends lost 3 bases and 3 bases respectively, with 12 bases between them. Details on this clone: Its antigen is currently unknown.

The PCR employed 60 Vbeta primers together with 13 Jbeta primers. Here immunoSEQ multiplex PCR was the method, and the copy in TCRdb shows in-frame clones only, minus some. The sample has under 250,000 clones; around 83% are singletons. The sequencing input was PBMCs. The J gene is TRBJ2-7, the V gene TRBV18, with a possible D match to TRBD1 (6 bases). The sequence was obtained from a girl between 2 and 10 years old in good health and CMV-seronegative. CDR3 protein: CASSPNRVLYEQYF. The CDR3 DNA is TGTGCCAGCTCACCGAACAGGGTCCTCTACGAGCAGTACTTC.